The rows below give T cell receptor beta chains drawn from one sample of a study of cytomegalovirus exposure and HLA in healthy donors. Sequencing was performed with immunoSEQ multiplex PCR; in TCRdb, only in-frame clones are kept and a portion is missing. The sample carries around 90,000 clones, around three quarters recorded once. What was sequenced was PBMCs. These receptors all stem from a male donor in good health and CMV-seropositive. Each CDR3 is given with its conserved first and last residue. D genes are given only for firm matches. Clone size is stated in some rows and not others, as once, few, many or a class when expanded.

V gene: TRBV7-3
clone size: .
D gene: TRBD1
J gene: TRBJ1-3
CDR3 protein: CASSAQGAGNTIYF
CDR3 DNA: TGTGCCAGCAGCGCTCAGGGGGCCGGAAACACCATATATTTT

V gene: TRBV7-9
clone size: .
D gene: TRBD1
J gene: TRBJ2-6
CDR3 protein: CASSLGPRGSGANVLTF
CDR3 DNA: TGTGCCAGCAGCTTAGGCCCCAGGGGGTCTGGGGCCAACGTCCTGACTTTC

V gene: TRBV5-1
clone size: .
D gene: TRBD1
J gene: TRBJ2-7
CDR3 protein: CASSLTGDSYEQYF
CDR3 DNA: TGCGCCAGCAGCTTGACAGGGGACTCCTACGAGCAGTACTTC

V gene: TRBV6-1
clone size: .
D gene: .
J gene: TRBJ1-5
CDR3 protein: CASSRQLDSNQPQHF
CDR3 DNA: TGTGCCAGCAGTCGACAGCTCGATAGCAATCAGCCCCAGCATTTT

V gene: TRBV10-3
clone size: .
D gene: TRBD2
J gene: TRBJ2-7
CDR3 protein: CAIRQRGGHEQYF
CDR3 DNA: TGTGCCATCCGGCAGCGGGGCGGCCACGAGCAGTACTTC

V gene: TRBV5-1
clone size: .
D gene: .
J gene: TRBJ2-1
CDR3 protein: CASSLSTEEQFF
CDR3 DNA: TGCGCCAGCAGCTTGAGTACAGAGGAGCAGTTCTTC

V gene: TRBV2
clone size: .
D gene: .
J gene: TRBJ1-5
CDR3 protein: CASSESQARNQPQHF
CDR3 DNA: TGTGCCAGCAGTGAGTCGCAGGCCCGCAATCAGCCCCAGCATTTT

V gene: TRBV2
clone size: .
D gene: TRBD1
J gene: TRBJ1-1
CDR3 protein: CASSSRQGAEAFF
CDR3 DNA: TGTGCCAGCAGTTCACGCCAGGGGGCTGAAGCTTTCTTT

V gene: TRBV6-5
clone size: .
D gene: .
J gene: TRBJ1-1
CDR3 protein: CASSSRTEMNTEAFF
CDR3 DNA: TGTGCCAGCAGTTCTAGAACGGAGATGAACACTGAAGCTTTCTTT

V gene: TRBV30
clone size: .
D gene: .
J gene: TRBJ1-4
CDR3 protein: CAWTSHGNEKLFF
CDR3 DNA: TGTGCCTGGACGTCCCACGGGAATGAAAAACTGTTTTTT

V gene: TRBV13
clone size: once
D gene: TRBD1
J gene: TRBJ1-4
CDR3 protein: CASSIGQGFNEKLFF
CDR3 DNA: TGTGCCAGCAGCATCGGACAGGGTTTTAATGAAAAACTGTTTTTT

V gene: TRBV19
clone size: .
D gene: .
J gene: TRBJ2-7
CDR3 protein: CASSRDTPFSSEQYF
CDR3 DNA: TGTGCCAGTAGTAGGGACACCCCCTTTTCCTCCGAGCAGTACTTC

V gene: TRBV5-6
clone size: .
D gene: TRBD1
J gene: TRBJ1-4
CDR3 protein: CASSLDRGREKLFF
CDR3 DNA: TGTGCCAGCAGCTTGGACAGGGGAAGAGAAAAACTGTTTTTT

V gene: TRBV15
clone size: once
D gene: .
J gene: TRBJ2-3
CDR3 protein: CATSRTGPNTQYF
CDR3 DNA: TGTGCCACCAGCAGAACAGGTCCTAATACGCAGTATTTT

V gene: TRBV4-2
clone size: .
D gene: TRBD2
J gene: TRBJ2-7
CDR3 protein: CASSPGASGGLEQYF
CDR3 DNA: TGTGCCAGCAGCCCTGGGGCTAGCGGGGGACTCGAGCAGTACTTC

V gene: TRBV6-5
clone size: .
D gene: TRBD1
J gene: TRBJ2-7
CDR3 protein: CASTPPGTAPEQYF
CDR3 DNA: TGTGCCAGCACCCCCCCAGGGACAGCGCCCGAGCAGTACTTC

V gene: TRBV29-1
clone size: .
D gene: .
J gene: TRBJ1-2
CDR3 protein: CSVPGGVISYGYTF
CDR3 DNA: TGCAGCGTCCCGGGGGGCGTCATTAGCTATGGCTACACCTTC

V gene: TRBV4-2
clone size: few
D gene: .
J gene: TRBJ2-7
CDR3 protein: CASSQTKGTYEQYF
CDR3 DNA: TGTGCCAGCAGCCAGACAAAAGGTACCTACGAGCAGTACTTC

V gene: TRBV5-6
clone size: .
D gene: TRBD1
J gene: TRBJ1-2
CDR3 protein: CASSLVGQTGYTF
CDR3 DNA: TGTGCCAGCAGCTTGGTGGGACAGACTGGCTACACCTTC

V gene: TRBV30
clone size: .
D gene: .
J gene: TRBJ1-2
CDR3 protein: CAWSANNYGYTF
CDR3 DNA: TGTGCCTGGAGTGCCAATAACTATGGCTACACCTTC